This T cell receptor beta chain was captured in a study of monozygotic twins with cystic fibrosis. The study's findings and limits: Nucleotide-identical clonotype sharing was significantly higher within monozygotic CF twin pairs than between unrelated CF individuals.

Profiling relied on immunoSEQ multiplex PCR, and the TCRdb table lists in-frame clones only, not all of them. The top ten clones hold 0.45% to 0.65% of a sample with roughly 7,900 clones, around 94% of them seen once. About this clone itself: Antigen: not known.

V was clipped by 6 bases and J by 8 bases, with 22 bases between them. The germline V gene has CDR1 MNHNY and CDR2 SVGAGI (reference sequence). The CDR3 runs 15 residues. This sequence joins TRBV6-6 and TRBJ1-2, with D uncertain. The specimen sequenced was blood. The source of this sequence is a boy under 10 years old with cystic fibrosis. This CDR3 is CASRTLRARSRGYTF. The CDR3 DNA is TGTGCCAGCAGAACCCTAAGGGCCCGATCGAGGGGCTACACCTTC.